This entry lists 29 T cell receptor beta chains sequenced from one sample in a study of T cells in Graves' hyperthyroidism and ophthalmopathy. RNA transcripts served as the template for amplifying TCR beta CDR3 regions. First-round RT-PCR of the TCR CDR3 relied on the HTBI primer set. TCRdb re-derived calls from the multiplex PCR reads in MiXCR, one entry per CDR3 protein. In the table there are 500,000 to 600,000 distinct CDR3 sequences, around 46% of which are singletons. Specimen: peripheral blood or thyroid tissue (not recorded which). The receptor set was obtained from a woman younger than 30 with Graves' hyperthyroidism.

The chain carries TRBV20-1 and TRBJ2-2; possible D gene TRBD1, 6 bases. Germline V gene data show CDR1 as DFQATT and CDR2 as SNEGSKA (reference sequence). The CDR3 is 16 residues long. DNA for the CDR3: TGCGGGGGCCCTCAGGGAGATACGCACGATTCCGGGGAGCTGTTTTTT. Its protein is CGGPQGDTHDSGELFF.

The rearrangement links TRBV7-6 to TRBJ2-5, with TRBD2 identical over 14 bases. This CDR3 is 19 amino acids long. The trim removed 6 bases at V and 11 bases at J, leaving 23 bases unmatched. The germline V gene has CDR1 SGHVS and CDR2 FNYEAQ. For the CDR3, the DNA is TGTGCCAGCAGTCCCGGACTAGCGGGAGGACGGGGGGCCACAGATACGCAGTACTTC. The encoded protein is CASSPGLAGGRGATDTQYF.

The J gene is TRBJ2-7, the V gene TRBV29-1; 12 nucleotides agree with TRBD2. The J call could be wrong; TRBJ2-1 is a better fit for the DNA end. The CDR3 loop spans 14 amino acids. From germline, CDR1 is SQVTM and CDR2 ANQGSEA. CDR3 sequence (DNA): TGCAGCGACCTAGCGGGAGGGCCCTATGATGAGCAGTTCTTC. Encoded protein: CSDLAGGPYDEQFF.

A remark on this clonotype: This sequence may be a read error, since a much larger clone differs from it by one base. Here the CDR3 reads CASSLVGATGTTIYF. The CDR3 bases are TGTGCCAGCAGCTTAGTAGGGGCGACTGGAACCACCATATATTTT. The chain employs TRBV7-2 and TRBJ1-3; tentative D call: TRBD1 (5 bases). Germline lookup yields CDR1 SGHTA and CDR2 FQGNSA. This CDR3 has 15 amino acids.

This clonotype was detected ten times or more. The chain combines TRBV20-1 with TRBJ1-1, with TRBD1 as a possible D gene (6 bases). Trimming shortened V by 2 bases and J by 2 bases, and 15 bases separated the two germline ends. CDR1 and CDR2 (germline): DFQATT, SNEGSKA (reference sequence). The CDR3 runs 15 residues. This CDR3 reads CSARRPGQKNTEAFF. The CDR3 DNA reads TGCAGTGCTAGACGTCCAGGACAGAAAAACACTGAAGCTTTCTTT.

This clonotype appeared many times. This sequence joins TRBV4-3 and TRBJ2-5, with 7 bases lining up with TRBD2. The V and J ends lost 0 bases and 5 bases, in that order; junction bases with no gene match: 6. The CDR3 is made up of 15 amino acids. Per the germline V gene, CDR1 is LGHNA and CDR2 is YSLEER. CDR3 region: CASSQERQGGETQYF. The CDR3 nucleotides read TGCGCCAGCAGCCAAGAACGGCAGGGAGGGGAGACCCAGTACTTC.

Turning to this clonotype: The conserved phenylalanine or tryptophan normally closing the CDR3 is absent here, so this likely arose from a read error. The limits of the CDR3 on the DNA are not certain, so only TCRdb's listed CDR3 is given. V usage is TRBV7-9 and J usage is TRBJ2-7; the D call TRBD2 from the table was never checked on the DNA. Germline V CDR1 and CDR2: SEHNR, FQNEAQ (reference sequence). The CDR3 is made up of 8 amino acids, end residues included. CDR3 protein: CASSTAAG.

This clonotype occurred a few times. The chain couples TRBV29-1 to TRBJ2-6; the match to TRBD2 covers 7 bases. V gave up 8 bases and J gave up 0 bases; unmatched junction bases: 7. The germline V gene has CDR1 SQVTM and CDR2 ANQGSEA. This CDR3 has 15 residues. CDR3 protein: CSLGAGSSGANVLTF. The CDR3 nucleotides are TGCAGCTTAGGAGCGGGGAGCTCTGGGGCCAACGTCCTGACTTTC.

V gene TRBV2 combines with J gene TRBJ1-6, with no clear D. Germline V gene sequence: CDR1 SNHLY, CDR2 FYNNEI. This CDR3 has 15 residues. Trimming removed 2 bases from V and 10 bases from J, with 15 bases in between. The CDR3 region has the DNA TGTGCCAGCAGTGAATGGTCCAACAGAAGATCACCCCTCCACTTT. Amino acids: CASSEWSNRRSPLHF. Filled out from reference TRBV2 and TRBJ1-6, the complete variable domain reads EPEVTQTPSHQVTQMGQEVILRCVPISNHLYFYWYRQILGQKVEFLVSFYNNEISEKSEIFDDQFSVERPDGSNFTLKIRSTKLEDSAMYFCASSEWSNRRSPLHFGNGTRLTVT.

This clonotype was counted ten times or more. The V call is TRBV6-2 or TRBV6-3, the J call TRBJ2-7; maybe TRBD2 (5 bases). The CDR3 has 12 amino acids. The V gene lost 5 bases and the J gene lost 7 bases, with 12 bases spanning the gap. CDR1 and CDR2 from the germline V gene are MNHEY and SVGEGT. CDR3 protein: CASSGKRREQYF. DNA of the CDR3: TGTGCCAGCAGTGGAAAGCGGAGGGAGCAGTACTTC.

The table lists this clonotype with many counts. The chain links TRBV7-6 to TRBJ2-5, with 9 positions matching TRBD2. Germline CDR1 SGHVS, CDR2 FNYEAQ. The junction had 7 bases not matched to a gene; V was cut back by 2 bases and J by 3 bases. This CDR3 is 16 amino acids long. The CDR3 sequence: CASSLLPGLAKETQYF. The CDR3 region has the DNA TGTGCCAGCAGCTTACTCCCGGGACTAGCAAAAGAGACCCAGTACTTC.

CDR3 sequence: CSARGEAGFTGELFF. The DNA for the CDR3 is TGCAGTGCTAGAGGAGAGGCGGGTTTCACCGGGGAGCTGTTTTTT. The chain joins TRBV20-1 to TRBJ2-2, with D possibly matching TRBD2 (5 bases). The CDR3 loop spans 15 amino acids. Germline CDR1 and CDR2: DFQATT and SNEGSKA (reference sequence). Between the trimmed V and J ends, which lost 1 base and 4 bases, there was a span of 13 bases.

The V call is TRBV10-3, the J call TRBJ2-6; D is undetermined. The CDR3 has 10 amino acids. Germline CDR1 reads ENHRY; CDR2 reads SYGVKD. With 0 bases removed from V and 18 bases from J, the gap between germline ends came to 6 bases. The chain's CDR3 is CAISESIQTF. CDR3 DNA: TGTGCCATCAGTGAGTCAATCCAGACTTTC.

The chain recombines TRBV12-5 with TRBJ2-3; D unresolved. The CDR3 length is 10 residues. Trimming took 6 bases from V and 2 from J, leaving 0 bases between them. Germline V gene sequence: CDR1 LGHNT, CDR2 FRNRAP. CDR3 sequence reads: CASGTDTQYF. CDR3 nucleotides: TGTGCTAGTGGCACAGATACGCAGTATTTT.

The chain couples TRBV24-1 to TRBJ2-5; D is perhaps TRBD1 or TRBD2 (8 bases each). The ends were cut back, 0 bases at V and 5 bases at J, with 18 bases in the middle. CDR1 is KGHDR and CDR2 is SFDVKD in the germline V gene. The CDR3 covers 17 residues. This CDR3 is CATSDLGTGAGDETQYF. The DNA for the CDR3 is TGTGCCACCAGTGATTTGGGGACAGGAGCGGGAGACGAGACCCAGTACTTC.

This clonotype showed up many times. The rearrangement joins TRBV12-3 or TRBV12-4 to TRBJ1-4; the D is unclear. The germline V and J ends were trimmed by 1 base and 10 bases, with 16 bases remaining between them. The CDR3 length is 15 residues. DNA for the CDR3: TGTGCCAGCAGTTTAGATCGGGGTGACGGTTCAAAACTGTTTTTT. This encodes CASSLDRGDGSKLFF.

The rearrangement links TRBV6-5 to TRBJ2-7; D might be TRBD1 (6 bases). Germline assignment: CDR1 MNHEY and CDR2 SVGAGI. Trimming removed 5 bases at V and 7 bases at J, with 15 bases between. This CDR3 is built from 13 residues. DNA of the CDR3: TGTGCCAGCAGTCACCACAGGGCGTCAGAGCAGTACTTC. Amino acid sequence: CASSHHRASEQYF.

In this sample, this clonotype turned up many times. CDR3 coding DNA: TGTGCCAGCAGCCAAGGGTATGGCATAGTGTCACCCCTCCACTTT. Protein: CASSQGYGIVSPLHF. This chain uses TRBV3-1 with TRBJ1-6; D gene uncertain. CDR3 length: 15 amino acids. CDR1 and CDR2 (germline): LGHDT, YNNKEL (reference sequence). Between the trimmed V and J ends, which lost 1 base and 10 bases, there was a span of 14 bases. The variable domain in full, with the rest retrieved from reference TRBV3-1 and TRBJ1-6, is DTAVSQTPKYLVTQMGNDKSIKCEQNLGHDTMYWYKQDSKKFLKIMFSYNNKELIINETVPNRFSPKSPDKAHLNLHINSLELGDSAVYFCASSQGYGIVSPLHFGNGTRLTVT.

This clonotype was seen ten or more times. The chain links TRBV6-6 to TRBJ1-5; 10 bases fit TRBD1. J was trimmed by 0 bases and V by 5 bases; bases with no gene match: 10. Germline-derived CDR1 and CDR2 are MNHNY and SVGAGI (reference sequence). CDR3 length equals 18 residues. Here the CDR3 DNA reads TGTGCCAGCAGTACGGGACAGGGGCGGCTCTATAGCAATCAGCCCCAGCATTTT. Amino acid sequence: CASSTGQGRLYSNQPQHF.

V usage is TRBV25-1 and J usage is TRBJ1-1; weak D call: TRBD1 (5 bases). CDR1 and CDR2 from the germline V gene are MGHDK and SYGVNS. With 8 bases removed from V and 6 bases from J, the gap between germline ends came to 13 bases. The CDR3 sequence is 12 residues long. CDR3 DNA sequence: TGTGCCAGCTTAGTATGGGGGTCTGAAGCTTTCTTT. Its protein is CASLVWGSEAFF.

This clonotype has at least ten counts. The gene calls are TRBV12-3 or TRBV12-4 and TRBJ1-3; TRBD1 is a possible D gene (5 bases). The CDR3 totals 15 residues. Trimming removed 3 bases from V and 8 bases from J, with 17 bases in between. The DNA for the CDR3 is TGTGCCAGCAGTTTTGGGGCAGGGCGTTCCGACACCATATATTTT. Translation: CASSFGAGRSDTIYF.

The V gene is TRBV7-9, the J gene TRBJ2-6; TRBD2 agrees at 7 bases. Germline CDR1 reads SEHNR; CDR2 reads FQNEAQ (reference sequence). J gave up 0 bases and V 6 bases, and 11 bases lay outside the gene matches. The CDR3 has 18 amino acids. CDR3 nucleotide sequence: TGTGCCAGCAGTGAATATCGAGCGGGGAGCTCTGGGGCCAACGTCCTGACTTTC. Translating it yields CASSEYRAGSSGANVLTF.

The V call is TRBV7-3, the J call TRBJ2-7, with D unresolved. V was clipped by 2 bases and J by 9 bases, with 5 bases between them. Germline CDR1 and CDR2: SGHTA and FQGTGA. CDR3 length equals 10 residues. CDR3 region: CASSLEPQYF. The CDR3, as DNA: TGTGCCAGCAGCTTAGAGCCGCAGTACTTC.

This clonotype has a count of ten or more. This chain uses TRBV6-5 with TRBJ1-2; D ambiguous. This CDR3 is 12 amino acids long. Germline CDR1 and CDR2: MNHEY and SVGAGI. V was shortened by 4 bases and J by 7 bases, with 10 bases between the two germline ends. As DNA, the CDR3 is TGTGCCAGCAGTTCCCGTGGAGGTGGCTACACCTTC. Translated: CASSSRGGGYTF.

The sample holds many counts of this clonotype. V usage is TRBV13 and J usage is TRBJ2-5; possible D gene TRBD2, 5 bases. Germline lookup yields CDR1 PRHDT and CDR2 FYEKMQ (reference sequence). The CDR3 has 16 amino acids. V lost 5 bases, J lost 5 bases, and 21 bases lay in between. The CDR3 coding sequence is TGTGCCAGCAGCCTTAGCGCCCTACTAGAGAAGGAGACCCAGTACTTC. The encoded protein is CASSLSALLEKETQYF.

The chain carries TRBV29-1 and TRBJ1-1, with 11 bases lining up with TRBD1. Looked up from germline, CDR1 is SQVTM and CDR2 is ANQGSEA. V shed 6 bases, J shed 3 bases, and the junction held 6 bases outside the gene matches. The CDR3 has 14 amino acids. The CDR3, as DNA: TGCAGCGTCGCGGACAGGGGGCGCGACACTGAAGCTTTCTTT. Its protein product is CSVADRGRDTEAFF. The variable domain in full, with the rest retrieved from reference TRBV29-1 and TRBJ1-1, is SAVISQKPSRDICQRGTSLTIQCQVDSQVTMMFWYRQQPGQSLTLIATANQGSEATYESGFVIDKFPISRPNLTFSTLTVSNMSPEDSSIYLCSVADRGRDTEAFFGQGTRLTVV.

This clonotype appeared many times. The chain uses TRBV10-3 and TRBJ1-5, with 8 nucleotides matching TRBD1. This CDR3 is 15 amino acids long. V shed 3 bases and J 6 bases; nucleotides not matched to a gene: 7. Germline V lookup: CDR1 ENHRY, CDR2 SYGVKD. CDR3 DNA sequence: TGTGCCATCAGTGAAGGACAGGGCGGGAGTCAGCCCCAGCATTTT. Translating gives CAISEGQGGSQPQHF.

Regarding this clonotype: An end of the junction differs from the germline gene, which may be a read error. The V and J genes are TRBV5-6 and TRBJ1-4; possible D gene TRBD1, 5 bases. CDR1 is SGHDT, CDR2 YYEEEE, per germline. This CDR3 comprises 13 residues. This chain's CDR3 is CASKGQGNEKLFF. The CDR3 DNA sequence: TGTGCCAGCAAGGGGCAGGGTAATGAGAAACTGTTTTTT.

The rearrangement uses TRBV20-1 and TRBJ2-5; 9 bases are shared with TRBD1. The CDR3 totals 15 residues. V shed 1 base and J 5 bases; nucleotides not matched to a gene: 8. Germline V CDR1 and CDR2: DFQATT, SNEGSKA (reference sequence). The CDR3 DNA sequence: TGCAGTGCTAGAGGGTTCGAGGGACAGGGCGAGACCCAGTACTTC. Its protein is CSARGFEGQGETQYF.